The rows below give T cell receptor beta chains drawn from one sample of a study of blood T cell repertoires in COVID-19. Profiled with immunoSEQ multiplex PCR; TCRdb holds only in-frame clones, not every one. The table records 250,000 to 350,000 clones, around 90% of them present only once. The sample comprised peripheral blood. The receptors were sampled from a man younger than 35 who had recovered from COVID-19. The CDR3 runs from the conserved cysteine through the conserved F or W. Each record gives: J gene, clone size, V gene, D gene, CDR3 protein, CDR3 DNA. The D gene is left open where the match is weak. Clone size, where shown, is once, few, many, or a class for clones that have expanded.

J: TRBJ2-7
size: .
V: TRBV2
D: .
CDR3: CASSRGYEQYF
DNA: TGTGCCAGCAGTAGGGGTTACGAGCAGTACTTC

J: TRBJ2-1
size: .
V: TRBV11-3
D: TRBD1
CDR3: CASSLGEGQTQFF
DNA: TGTGCCAGCAGCTTAGGAGAGGGACAGACGCAGTTCTTC

J: TRBJ1-2
size: .
V: TRBV10-3
D: TRBD1
CDR3: CAISEGDRVRYGYTF
DNA: TGTGCCATCAGTGAGGGGGACAGGGTGAGGTATGGCTACACCTTC

J: TRBJ1-2
size: few
V: TRBV5-6
D: TRBD1
CDR3: CASSFGQGSGYTF
DNA: TGTGCCAGCAGCTTTGGACAGGGAAGCGGCTACACCTTC

J: TRBJ2-5
size: .
V: TRBV19
D: TRBD1
CDR3: CASNSGTGPETQYF
DNA: TGTGCCAGTAATTCCGGGACAGGGCCAGAGACCCAGTACTTC

J: TRBJ2-3
size: once
V: TRBV7-8
D: TRBD2
CDR3: CASSLLLAGQRPRTDTQYF
DNA: TGTGCCAGCAGCCTATTACTAGCGGGGCAACGGCCCCGCACAGATACGCAGTATTTT

J: TRBJ2-5
size: .
V: TRBV19
D: TRBD2
CDR3: CASRAREGTQYF
DNA: TGTGCCAGTAGGGCCAGGGAGGGGACCCAGTACTTC

J: TRBJ2-1
size: few
V: TRBV29-1
D: .
CDR3: CSVGSSLGEQFF
DNA: TGCAGCGTCGGCTCATCACTAGGCGAGCAGTTCTTC

J: TRBJ2-5
size: .
V: TRBV6-6
D: .
CDR3: CASSIGQTSQETQYF
DNA: TGTGCCAGCAGTATTGGACAGACATCTCAAGAGACCCAGTACTTC

J: TRBJ2-7
size: .
V: TRBV27
D: .
CDR3: CASSLGVSHYEQYF
DNA: TGTGCCAGCAGTTTAGGAGTCAGCCACTACGAGCAGTACTTC

J: TRBJ2-5
size: .
V: TRBV6-5
D: .
CDR3: CASSYSNSGSETQYF
DNA: TGTGCCAGCAGTTACTCGAATTCAGGGTCTGAGACCCAGTACTTC

J: TRBJ2-7
size: .
V: TRBV19
D: TRBD1
CDR3: CASSPDRDRGYEQYF
DNA: TGTGCCAGTAGTCCCGACCGGGACAGGGGCTACGAGCAGTACTTC

J: TRBJ2-7
size: .
V: TRBV6-5
D: TRBD1
CDR3: CASSLTGTGREQYF
DNA: TGTGCCAGCAGCCTCACCGGGACAGGGCGAGAGCAGTACTTC

J: TRBJ1-1
size: few
V: TRBV9
D: .
CDR3: CASSVEQNTEAFF
DNA: TGTGCCAGCAGCGTAGAACAGAACACTGAAGCTTTCTTT

J: TRBJ2-3
size: .
V: TRBV5-1
D: .
CDR3: CASSLPLEGHTDTQYF
DNA: TGCGCCAGCAGCTTGCCCCTTGAAGGACACACAGATACGCAGTATTTT

J: TRBJ2-3
size: .
V: TRBV13
D: .
CDR3: CASSLASSTDTQYF
DNA: TGTGCCAGCAGCCTAGCGTCTAGCACAGATACGCAGTATTTT

J: TRBJ2-3
size: .
V: TRBV5-1
D: .
CDR3: CASSLRRGSTDTQYF
DNA: TGCGCCAGCAGCCTGCGACGAGGGTCCACAGATACGCAGTATTTT

J: TRBJ1-2
size: .
V: TRBV19
D: .
CDR3: CASSIMGDRLNGYTF
DNA: TGTGCCAGTAGTATTATGGGTGACAGACTTAATGGCTACACCTTC

J: TRBJ2-3
size: .
V: TRBV6-5
D: .
CDR3: CASSYQAVGPTDTQYF
DNA: TGTGCCAGCAGTTATCAAGCGGTCGGGCCCACAGATACGCAGTATTTT

J: TRBJ1-2
size: .
V: TRBV6-5
D: .
CDR3: CASTQGQGRGYTF
DNA: TGTGCCAGCACCCAGGGGCAGGGTCGTGGCTACACCTTC

J: TRBJ1-2
size: .
V: TRBV3-1/TRBV3-2
D: .
CDR3: CASSQSLTEKGYTF
DNA: TGTGCCAGCAGCCAATCCTTGACAGAAAAGGGCTACACCTTC

J: TRBJ1-3
size: .
V: TRBV3-1/TRBV3-2
D: .
CDR3: CASSQEWSHSGNTIYF
DNA: TGTGCCAGCAGCCAAGAATGGAGCCACTCTGGAAACACCATATATTTT

J: TRBJ2-1
size: .
V: TRBV6-2/TRBV6-3
D: .
CDR3: CASSGEEDYEQFF
DNA: TGTGCCAGCAGTGGGGAGGAGGACTATGAGCAGTTCTTC

J: TRBJ1-2
size: .
V: TRBV11-2
D: .
CDR3: CASAITGDAWYGYTF
DNA: TGTGCCAGCGCCATAACGGGGGACGCTTGGTATGGCTACACCTTC

J: TRBJ2-1
size: .
V: TRBV24-1
D: TRBD2
CDR3: CATSDRTSGRGRDEQFF
DNA: TGTGCCACCAGTGATCGGACTAGCGGGAGGGGACGCGATGAGCAGTTCTTC

J: TRBJ2-5
size: .
V: TRBV3-1/TRBV3-2
D: TRBD2
CDR3: CASETSGGEWETQYF
DNA: TGTGCCAGCGAGACGAGCGGGGGGGAGTGGGAGACCCAGTACTTC

J: TRBJ2-7
size: .
V: TRBV27
D: TRBD2
CDR3: CASSTGGGASYEQYF
DNA: TGTGCCAGCTCTACCGGGGGGGGCGCCTCCTACGAGCAGTACTTC

J: TRBJ2-7
size: .
V: TRBV7-8
D: TRBD2
CDR3: CASSSGTSGSVYEQYF
DNA: TGTGCCAGCAGCTCGGGGACTAGCGGGAGTGTATACGAGCAGTACTTC

J: TRBJ1-3
size: .
V: TRBV4-2
D: .
CDR3: CASSQEGVAGNTIYF
DNA: TGTGCCAGCAGCCAAGAAGGGGTGGCTGGAAACACCATATATTTT

J: TRBJ1-1
size: .
V: TRBV7-2
D: .
CDR3: CASSLTGRGEGTEAFF
DNA: TGTGCCAGCAGCCTCACCGGCAGGGGTGAAGGAACTGAAGCTTTCTTT

J: TRBJ2-1
size: .
V: TRBV15
D: .
CDR3: CATSRDRGSFYNEQFF
DNA: TGTGCCACCAGCAGAGATAGGGGCTCCTTCTACAATGAGCAGTTCTTC

J: TRBJ2-5
size: .
V: TRBV12-5
D: .
CDR3: CASGLVAPETQYF
DNA: TGTGCTAGTGGTTTGGTAGCCCCAGAGACCCAGTACTTC

J: TRBJ1-2
size: .
V: TRBV27
D: TRBD1
CDR3: CASSLGQGNYGYTF
DNA: TGTGCCAGCAGTTTGGGACAGGGAAACTATGGCTACACCTTC

J: TRBJ1-2
size: .
V: TRBV5-5
D: .
CDR3: CASSLDIYGYTF
DNA: TGTGCCAGCAGCTTGGACATCTATGGCTACACCTTC

J: TRBJ2-1
size: .
V: TRBV25-1
D: .
CDR3: CASRDEQFF
DNA: TGTGCCAGCCGGGATGAGCAGTTCTTC

J: TRBJ2-2
size: few
V: TRBV10-2
D: .
CDR3: CASSYRDEDGELFF
DNA: TGCGCCAGCAGCTACAGGGATGAGGACGGGGAGCTGTTTTTT

J: TRBJ1-3
size: .
V: TRBV7-2
D: TRBD1
CDR3: CASSSPPGQAGNTIYF
DNA: TGTGCCAGCAGCTCTCCACCGGGACAGGCCGGAAACACCATATATTTT

J: TRBJ2-5
size: .
V: TRBV6-6
D: TRBD2
CDR3: CASSTTSGVQQETQYF
DNA: TGTGCCAGCAGCACGACTAGCGGGGTGCAACAAGAGACCCAGTACTTC

J: TRBJ2-2
size: few
V: TRBV18
D: .
CDR3: CASSAGTGNTGELFF
DNA: TGTGCCAGCTCAGCCGGGACTGGGAACACCGGGGAGCTGTTTTTT

J: TRBJ2-2
size: once
V: TRBV28
D: .
CDR3: CASAQPLAGPGELFF
DNA: TGTGCCAGCGCCCAGCCTTTGGCGGGGCCCGGGGAGCTGTTTTTT

J: TRBJ2-7
size: .
V: TRBV7-8
D: TRBD2
CDR3: CASSHARDYTFYEQYF
DNA: TGTGCCAGCAGCCATGCCCGGGACTACACTTTCTACGAGCAGTACTTC

J: TRBJ1-1
size: .
V: TRBV18
D: TRBD1
CDR3: CASSPPTGYTEAFF
DNA: TGTGCCAGCTCACCCCCGACAGGGTACACTGAAGCTTTCTTT

J: TRBJ2-1
size: .
V: TRBV23-1
D: .
CDR3: CASSQSTGYNEQFF
DNA: TGCGCCAGCAGTCAATCGACAGGCTACAATGAGCAGTTCTTC

J: TRBJ2-1
size: .
V: TRBV4-1
D: TRBD1
CDR3: CASSQQRQGIIHNEQFF
DNA: TGCGCCAGCAGCCAACAGAGACAGGGGATTATCCACAATGAGCAGTTCTTC

J: TRBJ2-1
size: once
V: TRBV11-3
D: TRBD2
CDR3: CASSLEDPLAGGTYEQFF
DNA: TGTGCCAGCAGCTTAGAAGACCCGCTAGCGGGAGGAACGTATGAGCAGTTCTTC

J: TRBJ1-6
size: .
V: TRBV4-3
D: .
CDR3: CASSQVVGDSPLHF
DNA: TGCGCCAGCAGCCAAGTCGTAGGGGATTCACCCCTCCACTTT